The next 29 T cell receptor beta chains were all read from a single sample in a study of spatial heterogeneity in lung cancer. TCRdb passed the 5' RACE reads through MiXCR, listing each CDR3 protein once. The table has fewer than 100,000 distinct CDR3 sequences, less than 20% seen once; the top ten hold just over 20%. Time point meaning: blood at routine non-recurrence follow-up after resection. The sample was PBMCs, taken at follow-up. Receptors originate from a male donor with early-stage non-small cell lung cancer.

This clonotype was picked up many times. Germline is not matched at one junction end, which may reflect a read error. The V call is TRBV7-2, the J call TRBJ2-2, with D hard to call. CDR3 length equals 12 residues. The V gene's germline CDR1 is SGHTA and CDR2 FQGNSA. DNA for the CDR3: TGTGCCAGCAGCCGGAACATCGGGGAGCTGTTTTTT. This codes for CASSRNIGELFF.

This clonotype was seen a handful of times. This chain uses TRBV20-1 with TRBJ2-1; 7 bases map to TRBD1. V was pared by 4 bases and J by 9 bases, with 9 bases of the junction left unmatched. There are 13 residues in the CDR3. Germline CDR1 reads DFQATT; CDR2 reads SNEGSKA (reference sequence). The CDR3 DNA reads TGCAGTGCTACGGGACAGACGACAGGTGAGCAGTTCTTC. This encodes CSATGQTTGEQFF.

This clonotype was seen a few times. The rearrangement links TRBV10-3 to TRBJ2-3, with TRBD1 identical over 9 bases. This CDR3 region has 17 residues. The germline V gene encodes CDR1 ENHRY and CDR2 SYGVKD. Unmatched junction bases numbered 15, after V lost 5 bases and J lost 6 bases. DNA of the CDR3: TGTGCCATCAGTTTTGTCGCCCCGGGACAGGGAATTGATACGCAGTATTTT. Translating it yields CAISFVAPGQGIDTQYF.

The J gene is TRBJ2-7, the V gene TRBV20-1; possible D gene TRBD1, 6 bases. The CDR3 totals 14 residues. The V end was cut by 2 bases, the J end by 2 bases, with 13 bases between. Germline V gene lookup returns CDR1 DFQATT and CDR2 SNEGSKA (reference sequence). The CDR3 is CSARHGTQPYEQYV. The CDR3, as DNA: TGCAGTGCTAGACACGGGACACAACCCTACGAGCAGTACGTC.

This clonotype was observed a handful of times. V and J are TRBV5-1 and TRBJ1-5; D unclear. This CDR3 region has 15 residues. Germline values: CDR1 SGHRS, CDR2 YFSETQ. Trimming pared 2 bases from V and 0 bases from J, leaving 9 bases between. Here the CDR3 DNA reads TGCGCCAGCAGCTTAGCCGGGAATAGCAATCAGCCCCAGCATTTT. Translating gives CASSLAGNSNQPQHF.

This clonotype was observed a few times. The J gene is TRBJ2-7, the V gene TRBV7-4, with a possible D match to TRBD1 (6 bases). V dropped 5 bases and J dropped 1 base, with 12 bases sitting between them. Germline assignment: CDR1 SGHVT and CDR2 SQSDAQ. The CDR3 is 14 amino acids. The CDR3 reads CASSLLGQSYEQYV. The CDR3 nucleotides read TGTGCCAGCAGCCTGCTAGGACAGTCCTACGAGCAGTACGTC.

The chain links TRBV20-1 to TRBJ2-2; tentatively, D is TRBD1 (5 bases). CDR1 and CDR2 (germline): DFQATT, SNEGSKA (reference sequence). This CDR3 has 15 amino acids. V dropped 4 bases and J dropped 1 base, with 13 bases sitting between them. The CDR3 DNA is TGCAGTGCTACAACAGGATTCAAGAACACCGGGGAGCTGTTTTTT. It encodes CSATTGFKNTGELFF.

This clonotype was seen many times. The J gene is TRBJ2-5, the V gene TRBV7-7; D ambiguous. V lost 5 bases and J lost 2, with 9 bases in between. This CDR3 is 13 amino acids long. Germline lookup yields CDR1 SSHAT and CDR2 FNYEAQ (reference sequence). The CDR3 protein is CASSQMGQETQYF. For the CDR3, the DNA is TGTGCCAGCAGCCAGATGGGGCAAGAGACCCAGTACTTC.

This clonotype came up a few times. The chain is built from TRBV5-1 and TRBJ2-7, with 7 positions matching TRBD2. The CDR3 length is 16 residues. Germline V gene data show CDR1 as SGHRS and CDR2 as YFSETQ. J lost 4 bases, V lost 0 bases, and 10 bases had no gene match. The CDR3 region has the DNA TGCGCCAGCAGCTTGGCCGCGGTAGCGGGCGCATACGAGCAGTACTTC. Protein sequence: CASSLAAVAGAYEQYF. Full variable domain (outside the CDR3, taken from reference TRBV5-1 and TRBJ2-7): KAGVTQTPRYLIKTRGQQVTLSCSPISGHRSVSWYQQTPGQGLQFLFEYFSETQRNKGNFPGRFSGRQFSNSRSEMNVSTLELGDSALYLCASSLAAVAGAYEQYFGPGTRLTVT.

This clonotype appeared a few times. The rearrangement joins TRBV2 to TRBJ1-1, with 8 bases identical to TRBD1. The CDR3 contains 14 residues. V lost 5 bases and J lost 6; bases outside the gene matches: 8. Germline CDR1 and CDR2: SNHLY and FYNNEI. CDR3 in DNA: TGTGCCAGCAGTAAAGACAGGGGTGGATCTGAAGCTTTCTTT. This codes for CASSKDRGGSEAFF.

This clonotype was detected a few times. The rearrangement joins TRBV5-1 to TRBJ1-2; 9 nucleotides match TRBD1. Unmatched junction bases numbered 11, after V lost 4 bases and J lost 7 bases. In germline, CDR1 is SGHRS, CDR2 YFSETQ. This CDR3 has 15 amino acids. The CDR3 DNA follows: TGCGCCAGCAGCATACGAAACGGACAGGGGTTTGGCTACACCTTC. Protein product: CASSIRNGQGFGYTF.

This clonotype was seen only a few times. One end of the junction varies from germline; a read error may be responsible. This chain uses TRBV20-1 with TRBJ1-6; TRBD1 might be the D (5 bases). The CDR3 extends over 12 amino acids. Germline values: CDR1 DFQATT, CDR2 SNEGSKA (reference sequence). Here the CDR3 DNA reads TGCAGTGCTAGTTATCAGACAGAGCTCTTCCTCTTT. This codes for CSASYQTELFLF.

The rearrangement links TRBV7-2 to TRBJ2-5, with 7 bases fitting TRBD1. Germline CDR1 and CDR2: SGHTA and FQGNSA. The CDR3 sequence is 14 residues long. V trimming: 4 bases; J trimming: 0 bases; junction bases outside the gene matches: 2. The CDR3 loop is CASSWDRYQETQYF. CDR3 nucleotide sequence: TGTGCCAGCAGCTGGGACAGATACCAAGAGACCCAGTACTTC.

The chain joins TRBV15 to TRBJ2-1, with TRBD2 identical over 14 bases. V trimming: 8 bases; J trimming: 9 bases; junction bases outside the gene matches: 18. Germline loops: CDR1 LNHNV, CDR2 YYDKDF (reference sequence). The CDR3 sequence is 18 residues long. CDR3 amino acids: CATANNGGLGTSGSEQFF. CDR3 nucleotide sequence: TGTGCCACCGCCAATAATGGGGGATTGGGGACTAGCGGGAGTGAGCAGTTCTTC.

This clonotype was recorded at least ten times. This chain connects TRBV20-1 to TRBJ1-3, with D perhaps matching TRBD1 (6 bases). The CDR3 contains 16 residues. The V and J ends lost 1 base and 0 bases respectively, with 13 bases between them. Per the germline V gene, CDR1 is DFQATT and CDR2 is SNEGSKA (reference sequence). CDR3 DNA: TGCAGTGCTAGAGTAAGGGGGATAAGCTCTGGAAACACCATATATTTT. This encodes CSARVRGISSGNTIYF.

The sample holds a few counts of this clonotype. This chain uses TRBV6-5 with TRBJ1-1; no firm D call. Germline V CDR1 and CDR2: MNHEY, SVGAGI. CDR3 length: 13 residues. Trimming left V 6 bases short and J 1 base short, with 9 bases between. CDR3 sequence reads: CASRITRNTEAFF. In nucleotides, the CDR3 is TGTGCCAGCAGGATAACCCGGAACACTGAAGCTTTCTTT.

The rearrangement joins TRBV5-4 to TRBJ2-6; D tentatively reads TRBD1 or TRBD2 (5 bases each). Between the trimmed V and J ends, which lost 4 bases and 0 bases, there was a span of 14 bases. Per germline, CDR1 SGHNT and CDR2 YYREEE (reference sequence). This CDR3 has 17 residues. The CDR3 DNA sequence: TGTGCCAGCAGCACCCCGGGACGCCGCTCTGGGGCCAACGTCCTGACTTTC. The encoded protein is CASSTPGRRSGANVLTF.

V and J are TRBV11-2 and TRBJ2-3; maybe TRBD2 (6 bases). Germline values: CDR1 SGHAT, CDR2 FQNNGV. V shed 3 bases and J shed 3 bases, with 13 bases lying between them. The CDR3 has 15 residues. CDR3 nucleotides: TGTGCCAGCAGCTTGGCGGGGCAGAGTACAGATACGCAGTATTTT. It specifies CASSLAGQSTDTQYF.

This clonotype was found a few times. V is TRBV25-1 and J is TRBJ2-3; D is unclear. Germline lookup yields CDR1 MGHDK and CDR2 SYGVNS. This CDR3 has 13 amino acids. V was cut by 0 bases and J by 8 bases, with 9 bases left in between. The CDR3 DNA reads as TGTGCCAGCAGTGAATATATAGGAAGTACGCAGTATTTT. Amino acid sequence: CASSEYIGSTQYF.

A few counts support this clonotype. This chain uses TRBV4-1 with TRBJ1-2, with 10 bases aligning to TRBD1. Trimming at V came to 3 bases and at J to 5 bases, leaving 9 bases not matched to a gene. Germline V gives CDR1 MGHRA, CDR2 YSYEKL. The CDR3 is 16 amino acids. The CDR3: CASSQPPGQGSYGYTF. CDR3 nucleotides: TGCGCCAGCAGCCAGCCCCCGGGACAGGGGTCGTATGGCTACACCTTC.

This clonotype was observed a handful of times. The gene calls are TRBV20-1 and TRBJ2-3, with a weak D call TRBD2 (6 bases). The CDR3 has 13 residues. Trimming took 3 bases from V and 4 from J, leaving 11 bases between them. CDR1 DFQATT and CDR2 SNEGSKA come from the germline V gene (reference sequence). This CDR3 is CSASAGSPDTQYF. The CDR3, as DNA: TGCAGTGCTAGTGCCGGGAGCCCAGATACGCAGTATTTT.

The sample holds a few counts of this clonotype. The chain couples TRBV20-1 to TRBJ1-5, with unresolved D. Germline CDR1 and CDR2: DFQATT and SNEGSKA (reference sequence). This CDR3 is built from 14 residues. CDR3 sequence reads: CRERENYSNQPQHF. The CDR3 bases are TGCAGAGAAAGGGAAAACTATAGCAATCAGCCCCAGCATTTT.

The chain is built from TRBV15 and TRBJ1-5; 10 positions match TRBD1. This CDR3 spans 18 amino acids. Per germline, CDR1 LNHNV and CDR2 YYDKDF (reference sequence). After removal of 0 bases from V and 7 bases from J, the junction contained 12 bases not matched to a gene. CDR3 in DNA: TGTGCCACCAGCAGAGACTCCGGACAGGGGGTCTTAGGGCAGCCCCAGCATTTT. This sequence encodes CATSRDSGQGVLGQPQHF.

The table lists this clonotype with a few counts. The chain is built from TRBV5-1 and TRBJ1-2; no firm D call. The length of the CDR3 is 12 residues. Germline V lookup: CDR1 SGHRS, CDR2 YFSETQ. V was clipped by 4 bases and J by 2 bases, with 6 bases between them. The DNA for the CDR3 is TGCGCCAGCAGCGTAGGGAACTATGGCTACACCTTC. It encodes CASSVGNYGYTF.

The chain recombines TRBV4-2 with TRBJ2-7; 9 nucleotides match TRBD2. Germline V CDR1 and CDR2: LGHNA, YNFKEQ. This CDR3 has 16 amino acids. V trimming: 0 bases; J trimming: 4 bases; junction bases outside the gene matches: 7. The CDR3 DNA follows: TGTGCCAGCAGCCAAGATCAGACTAGCGGAAATTACGAGCAGTACTTC. This codes for CASSQDQTSGNYEQYF.

The chain couples TRBV6-6 to TRBJ2-2; D may be TRBD1 or TRBD2 (5 bases each). The CDR3 runs to 13 residues. In germline, CDR1 is MNHNY, CDR2 SVGAGI (reference sequence). V gave up 6 bases and J gave up 14 bases, with 19 bases separating them. The CDR3 DNA is TGTGCCAGCAGCCGTCGCAGCGAGGGGCTTCTGTTTTTT. This translates into CASSRRSEGLLFF.

Only a few counts were recorded for this clonotype. The chain links TRBV5-1 to TRBJ2-5, with D maybe TRBD2 (6 bases). Trimming shortened V by 0 bases and J by 5 bases, and 11 bases separated the two germline ends. The CDR3 length is 14 residues. Per germline, CDR1 SGHRS and CDR2 YFSETQ. The CDR3 region is CASSLGQGGETQYF. The CDR3 region has the DNA TGCGCCAGCAGCTTGGGGCAGGGAGGCGAGACCCAGTACTTC.

The chain is built from TRBV25-1 and TRBJ2-3; D is uncertain. Per the germline V gene, CDR1 is MGHDK and CDR2 is SYGVNS. This CDR3 has 14 amino acids. The V and J ends lost 6 bases and 2 bases respectively, with 12 bases between them. CDR3 nucleotide sequence: TGTGCCAGCAGCCCTCGTCCTGACACAGATACGCAGTATTTT. The encoded protein is CASSPRPDTDTQYF. Together with reference TRBV25-1 and TRBJ2-3, the CDR3 gives the full variable domain: EADIYQTPRYLVIGTGKKITLECSQTMGHDKMYWYQQDPGMELHLIHYSYGVNSTEKGDLSSESTVSRIRTEHFPLTLESARPSHTSQYLCASSPRPDTDTQYFGPGTRLTVL.

This clonotype occurred a few times. The genes are TRBV25-1 and TRBJ2-1; the D gene could be TRBD1 or TRBD2 (5 bases each). This CDR3 is built from 14 residues. Trimming stripped 3 bases from V and 11 bases from J, with 17 bases between. Germline CDR1 MGHDK, CDR2 SYGVNS. Here the CDR3 reads CASSDIATVFKQFF. The CDR3 DNA is TGTGCCAGCAGTGACATAGCGACAGTCTTCAAGCAGTTCTTC.